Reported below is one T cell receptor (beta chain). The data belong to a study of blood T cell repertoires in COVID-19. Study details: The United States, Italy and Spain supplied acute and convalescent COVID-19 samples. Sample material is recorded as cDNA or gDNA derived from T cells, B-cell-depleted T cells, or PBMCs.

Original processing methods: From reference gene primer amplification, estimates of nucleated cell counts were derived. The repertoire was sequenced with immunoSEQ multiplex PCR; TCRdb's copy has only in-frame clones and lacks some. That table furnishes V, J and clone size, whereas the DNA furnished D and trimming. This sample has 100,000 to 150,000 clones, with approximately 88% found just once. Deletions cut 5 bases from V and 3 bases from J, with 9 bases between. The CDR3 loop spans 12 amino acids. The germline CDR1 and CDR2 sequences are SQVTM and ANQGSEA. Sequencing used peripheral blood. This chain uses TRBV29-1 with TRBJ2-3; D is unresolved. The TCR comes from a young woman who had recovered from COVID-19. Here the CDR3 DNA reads TGCAGCGTTAGTACAGTTACAGATACGCAGTATTTT. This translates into CSVSTVTDTQYF.